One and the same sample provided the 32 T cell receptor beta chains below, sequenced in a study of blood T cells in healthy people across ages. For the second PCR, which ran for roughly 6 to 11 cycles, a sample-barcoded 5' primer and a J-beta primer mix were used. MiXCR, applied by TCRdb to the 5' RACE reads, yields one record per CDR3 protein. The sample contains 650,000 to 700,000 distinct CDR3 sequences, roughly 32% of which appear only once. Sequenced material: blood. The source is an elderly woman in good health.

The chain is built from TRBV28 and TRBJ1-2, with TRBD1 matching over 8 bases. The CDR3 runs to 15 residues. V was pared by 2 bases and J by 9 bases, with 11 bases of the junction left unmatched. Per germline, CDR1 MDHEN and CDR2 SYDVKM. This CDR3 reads CASSLQTGAEASYTF. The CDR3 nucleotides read TGTGCCAGCAGTTTACAGACAGGGGCCGAAGCGAGCTACACCTTC.

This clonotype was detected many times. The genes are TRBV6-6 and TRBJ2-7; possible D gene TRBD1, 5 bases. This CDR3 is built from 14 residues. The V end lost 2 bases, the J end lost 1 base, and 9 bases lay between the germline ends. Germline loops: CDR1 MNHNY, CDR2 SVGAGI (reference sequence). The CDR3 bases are TGTGCCAGCAGTTACAGGGGTCTGTCCTACGAGCAGTACTTC. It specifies CASSYRGLSYEQYF.

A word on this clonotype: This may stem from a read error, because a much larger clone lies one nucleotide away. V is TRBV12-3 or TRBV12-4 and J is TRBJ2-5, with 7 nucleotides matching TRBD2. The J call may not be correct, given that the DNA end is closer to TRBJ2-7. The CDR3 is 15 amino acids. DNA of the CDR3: TGTGCCAGCAGTCAATACCGGGGGGTTTGCGACGAGCAGTACTTC. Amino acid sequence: CASSQYRGVCDEQYF.

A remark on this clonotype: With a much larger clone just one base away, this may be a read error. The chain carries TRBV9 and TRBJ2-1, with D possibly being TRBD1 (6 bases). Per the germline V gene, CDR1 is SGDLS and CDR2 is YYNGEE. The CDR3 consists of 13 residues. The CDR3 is CASSVVQGNERFF. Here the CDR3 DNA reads TGTGCCAGCAGCGTAGTTCAGGGGAATGAGCGGTTCTTC.

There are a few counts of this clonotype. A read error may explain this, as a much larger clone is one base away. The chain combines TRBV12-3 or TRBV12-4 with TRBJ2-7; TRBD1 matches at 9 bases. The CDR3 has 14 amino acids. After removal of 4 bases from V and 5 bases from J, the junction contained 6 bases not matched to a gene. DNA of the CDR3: TGTGCCAGCAGTTGCTACAGGGGGCTCGACGAGCAGTACTTC. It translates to CASSCYRGLDEQYF.

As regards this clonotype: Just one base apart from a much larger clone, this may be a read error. The CDR3 DNA is TGTGCCAGCAGCCGCGGGGGGGCTTTCTCCTACAATGAGCAGTACTTC. Its translation is CASSRGGAFSYNEQYF. This chain uses TRBV7-2 with TRBJ2-1; 9 bases agree with TRBD2. The J call is doubtful: the DNA matches TRBJ2-7 better. CDR3 length: 16 amino acids. The germline gives CDR1 SGHTA, CDR2 FQGNSA.

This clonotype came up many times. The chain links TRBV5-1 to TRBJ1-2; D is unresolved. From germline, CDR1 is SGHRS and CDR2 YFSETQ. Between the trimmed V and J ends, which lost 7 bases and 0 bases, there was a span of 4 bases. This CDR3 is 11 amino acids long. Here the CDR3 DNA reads TGCGCCAGCGGCCCTAACTATGGCTACACCTTC. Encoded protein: CASGPNYGYTF.

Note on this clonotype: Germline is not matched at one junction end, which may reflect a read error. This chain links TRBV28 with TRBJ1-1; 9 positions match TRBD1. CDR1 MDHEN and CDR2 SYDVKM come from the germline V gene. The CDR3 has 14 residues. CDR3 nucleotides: TGTGCCAGCAGTTTAGACAGGGGGAGCACTGGAGCTTTCTTT. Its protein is CASSLDRGSTGAFF.

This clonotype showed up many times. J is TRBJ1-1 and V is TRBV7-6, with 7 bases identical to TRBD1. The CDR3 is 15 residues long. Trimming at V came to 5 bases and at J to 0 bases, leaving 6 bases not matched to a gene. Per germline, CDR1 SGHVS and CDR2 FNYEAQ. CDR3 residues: CASSPRDRMNTEAFF. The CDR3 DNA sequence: TGTGCCAGCAGCCCCAGGGACAGAATGAACACTGAAGCTTTCTTT.

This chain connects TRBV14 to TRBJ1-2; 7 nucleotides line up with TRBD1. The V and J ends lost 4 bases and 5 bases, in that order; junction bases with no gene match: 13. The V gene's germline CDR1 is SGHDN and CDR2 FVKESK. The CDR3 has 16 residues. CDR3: CASSPSHANRGYGYTF. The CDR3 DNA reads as TGTGCCAGCAGCCCTTCCCACGCCAACAGGGGATATGGCTACACCTTC.

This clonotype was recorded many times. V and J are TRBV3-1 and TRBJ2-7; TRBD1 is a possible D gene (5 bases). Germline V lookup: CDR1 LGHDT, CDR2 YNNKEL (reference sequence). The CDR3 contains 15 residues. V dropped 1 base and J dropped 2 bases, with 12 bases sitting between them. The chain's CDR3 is CASSQGLDKTYEQYF. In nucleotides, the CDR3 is TGTGCCAGCAGCCAAGGTCTGGACAAAACCTACGAGCAGTACTTC.

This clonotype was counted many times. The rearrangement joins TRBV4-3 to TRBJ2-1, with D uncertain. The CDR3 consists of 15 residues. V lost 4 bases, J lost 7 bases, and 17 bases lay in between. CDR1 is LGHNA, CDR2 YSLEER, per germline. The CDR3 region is CASSPKGGFSNEQFF. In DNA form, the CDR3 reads TGCGCCAGCAGCCCGAAAGGTGGCTTTTCGAATGAGCAGTTCTTC.

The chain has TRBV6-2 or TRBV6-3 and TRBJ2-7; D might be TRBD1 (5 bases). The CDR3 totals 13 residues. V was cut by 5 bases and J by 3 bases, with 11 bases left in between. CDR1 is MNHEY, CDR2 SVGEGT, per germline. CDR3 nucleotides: TGTGCCAGCAGTCCCTCGGACATCTACGAGCAGTACTTC. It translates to CASSPSDIYEQYF.

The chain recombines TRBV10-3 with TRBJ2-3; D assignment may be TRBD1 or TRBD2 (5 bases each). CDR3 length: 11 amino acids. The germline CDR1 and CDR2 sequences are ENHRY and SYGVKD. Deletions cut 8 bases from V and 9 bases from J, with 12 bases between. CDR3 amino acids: CAIGGVGTQYF. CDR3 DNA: TGTGCCATCGGGGGAGTGGGAACGCAGTATTTT.

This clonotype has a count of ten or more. For the CDR3, the DNA is TGTGCCAGCAGTCCTGGGGGGCCAGAGACCCAGTACTTC. As protein: CASSPGGPETQYF. The genes are TRBV3-1 and TRBJ2-5, with D perhaps TRBD1 or TRBD2 (6 bases each). This CDR3 has 13 amino acids. CDR1 is LGHDT and CDR2 is YNNKEL in the germline V gene (reference sequence). The V end was cut by 6 bases, the J end by 4 bases, with 12 bases between.

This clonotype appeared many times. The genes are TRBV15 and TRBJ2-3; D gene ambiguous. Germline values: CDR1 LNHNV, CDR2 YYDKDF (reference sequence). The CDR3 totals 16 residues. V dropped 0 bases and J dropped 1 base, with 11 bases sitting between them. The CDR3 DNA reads TGTGCCACCAGCAGAGACCCCGCCCGGGGCACAGATACGCAGTATTTT. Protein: CATSRDPARGTDTQYF.

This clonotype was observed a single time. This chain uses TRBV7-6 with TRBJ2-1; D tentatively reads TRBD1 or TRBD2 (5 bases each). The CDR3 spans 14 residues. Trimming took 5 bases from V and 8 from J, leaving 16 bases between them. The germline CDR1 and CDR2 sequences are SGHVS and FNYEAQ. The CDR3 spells CASSHGTQGYEQFF. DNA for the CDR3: TGTGCCAGCAGCCATGGGACCCAGGGCTATGAGCAGTTCTTC.

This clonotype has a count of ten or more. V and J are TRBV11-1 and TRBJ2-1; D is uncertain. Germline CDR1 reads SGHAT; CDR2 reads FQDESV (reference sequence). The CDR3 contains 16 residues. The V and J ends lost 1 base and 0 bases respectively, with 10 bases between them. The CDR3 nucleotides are TGTGCCAGCAGCTTAGTTGGAGTGAGCTCCTACAATGAGCAGTTCTTC. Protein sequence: CASSLVGVSSYNEQFF.

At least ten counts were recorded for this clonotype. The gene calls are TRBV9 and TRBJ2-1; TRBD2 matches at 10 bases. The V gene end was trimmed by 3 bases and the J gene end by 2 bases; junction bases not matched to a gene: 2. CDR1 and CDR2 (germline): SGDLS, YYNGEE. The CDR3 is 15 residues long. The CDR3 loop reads CASSDLAGAYNEQFF. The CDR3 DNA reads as TGTGCCAGCAGCGATCTAGCGGGGGCCTACAATGAGCAGTTCTTC.

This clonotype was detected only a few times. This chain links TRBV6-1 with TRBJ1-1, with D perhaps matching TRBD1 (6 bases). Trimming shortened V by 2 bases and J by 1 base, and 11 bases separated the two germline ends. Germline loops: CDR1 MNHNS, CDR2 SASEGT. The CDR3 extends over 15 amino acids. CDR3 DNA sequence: TGTGCCAGCAGTGAATATGGGGGCTGGAACACTGAAGCTTTCTTT. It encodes CASSEYGGWNTEAFF.

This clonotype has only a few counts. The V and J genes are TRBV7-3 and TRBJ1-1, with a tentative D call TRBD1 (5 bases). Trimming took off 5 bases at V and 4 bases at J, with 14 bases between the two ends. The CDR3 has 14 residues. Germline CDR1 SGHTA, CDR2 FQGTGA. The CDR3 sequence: CASSPQGRSTEAFF. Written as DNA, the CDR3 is TGTGCCAGCAGCCCCCAGGGTCGAAGCACTGAAGCTTTCTTT.

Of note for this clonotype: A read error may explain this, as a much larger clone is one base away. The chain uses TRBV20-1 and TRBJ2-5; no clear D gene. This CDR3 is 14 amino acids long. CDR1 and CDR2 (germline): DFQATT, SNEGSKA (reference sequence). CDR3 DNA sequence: TGCAGTGCTGGAGATCCCCCAGGTCAAGAGACCCAGTACTTC. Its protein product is CSAGDPPGQETQYF.

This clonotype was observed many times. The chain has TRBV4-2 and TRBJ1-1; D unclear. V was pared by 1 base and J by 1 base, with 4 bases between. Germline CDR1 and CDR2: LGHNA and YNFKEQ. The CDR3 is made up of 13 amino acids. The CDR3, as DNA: TGTGCCAGCAGCCAAGGGTGGAACACTGAAGCTTTCTTT. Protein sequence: CASSQGWNTEAFF.

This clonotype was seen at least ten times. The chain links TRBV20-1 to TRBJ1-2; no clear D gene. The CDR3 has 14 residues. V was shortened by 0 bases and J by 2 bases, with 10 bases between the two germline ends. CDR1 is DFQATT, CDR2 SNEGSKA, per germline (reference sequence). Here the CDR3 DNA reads TGCAGTGCTAGAGATAATAGGCAGAACTATGGCTACACCTTC. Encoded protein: CSARDNRQNYGYTF.

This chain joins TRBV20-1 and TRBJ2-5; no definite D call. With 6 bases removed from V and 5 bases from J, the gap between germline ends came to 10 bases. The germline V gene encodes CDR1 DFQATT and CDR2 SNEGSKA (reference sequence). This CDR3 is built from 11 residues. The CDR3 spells CSAGRRETQYF. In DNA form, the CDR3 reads TGCAGTGCCGGGCGGCGGGAGACCCAGTACTTC.

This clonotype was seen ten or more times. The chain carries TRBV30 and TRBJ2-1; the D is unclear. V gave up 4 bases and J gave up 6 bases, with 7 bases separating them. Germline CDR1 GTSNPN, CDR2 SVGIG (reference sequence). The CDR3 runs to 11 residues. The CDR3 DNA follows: TGTGCCTGGACTTTGAGCAATGAGCAGTTCTTC. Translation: CAWTLSNEQFF.

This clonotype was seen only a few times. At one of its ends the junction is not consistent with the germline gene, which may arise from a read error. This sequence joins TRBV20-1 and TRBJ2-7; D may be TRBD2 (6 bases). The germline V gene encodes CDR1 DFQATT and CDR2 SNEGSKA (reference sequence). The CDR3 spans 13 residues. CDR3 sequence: CSAIRGISYEQYF. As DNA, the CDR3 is TGTAGTGCTATCCGCGGGATCTCCTACGAGCAGTACTTC.

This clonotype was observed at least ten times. Here the CDR3 reads CASSFRGPYNEQFF. In DNA form, the CDR3 reads TGTGCCAGCAGCTTCAGGGGGCCCTACAATGAGCAGTTCTTC. V usage is TRBV7-6 and J usage is TRBJ2-1; 8 nucleotides match TRBD1. Germline loops: CDR1 SGHVS, CDR2 FNYEAQ. The V and J ends lost 3 bases and 2 bases, in that order; junction bases with no gene match: 0. This CDR3 is built from 14 residues.

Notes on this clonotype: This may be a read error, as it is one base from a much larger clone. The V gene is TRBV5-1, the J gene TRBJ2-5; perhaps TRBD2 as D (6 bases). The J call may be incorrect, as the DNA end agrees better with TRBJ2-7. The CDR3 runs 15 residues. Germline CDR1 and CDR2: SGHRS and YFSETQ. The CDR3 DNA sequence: TGCGCCAGCAACTTGGTGGGGGGTTTGAGGAACGAGCAGTACTTC. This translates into CASNLVGGLRNEQYF.

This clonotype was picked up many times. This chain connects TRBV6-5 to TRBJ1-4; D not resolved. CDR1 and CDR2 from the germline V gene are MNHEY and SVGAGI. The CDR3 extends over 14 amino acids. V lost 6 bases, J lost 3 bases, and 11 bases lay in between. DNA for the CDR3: TGTGCCAGCAGCCCCTGGGCGGCTAATGAAAAACTGTTTTTT. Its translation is CASSPWAANEKLFF.

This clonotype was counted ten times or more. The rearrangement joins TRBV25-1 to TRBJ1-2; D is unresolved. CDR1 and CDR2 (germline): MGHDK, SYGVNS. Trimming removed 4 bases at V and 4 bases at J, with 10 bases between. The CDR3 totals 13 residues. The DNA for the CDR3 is TGTGCCAGCAGTGTTTCAGTGAGCTATGGCTACACCTTC. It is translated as CASSVSVSYGYTF.

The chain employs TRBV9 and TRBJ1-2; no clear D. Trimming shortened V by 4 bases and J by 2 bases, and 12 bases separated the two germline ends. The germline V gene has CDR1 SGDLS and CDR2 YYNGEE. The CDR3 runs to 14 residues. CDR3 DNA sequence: TGTGCCAGCAGCCCTTTCCCAAGGAACTATGGCTACACCTTC. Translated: CASSPFPRNYGYTF.